Given below is one T cell receptor beta chain in context. What it binds is not known. The PCR had 60 Vbeta and 13 Jbeta primers. Libraries were prepared by immunoSEQ multiplex PCR; TCRdb keeps only in-frame clonotypes and omits some of them. Among approximately 86,000 clones listed, 65% to 80% were seen once. Looked up from germline, CDR1 is ENHRY and CDR2 is SYGVKD. CDR3 length equals 13 residues. V lost 6 bases, J lost 5 bases, and 14 bases lay in between. These data belong to a study of cytomegalovirus exposure and HLA in healthy donors. Overall study findings and caveats: Reports indicate that TCR beta sequences accurately predicted the HLA-A and HLA-B alleles of most subjects. Testing in vitro showed a few CMV-associated chains specific for CMV antigens. It was in a later analysis that TCR association rates were seen to vary by HLA locus, highest for DRB1 and lowest for HLA-C.

V and J are TRBV10-3 and TRBJ2-7; D is perhaps TRBD2 (5 bases). The receptor comes from a man aged 40-49 years in good health and CMV-seronegative. Sequencing used PBMCs. The CDR3 sequence: CAIRLADFHEQYF. For the CDR3, the DNA is TGTGCCATCAGACTGGCGGACTTCCACGAGCAGTACTTC.